This is a list of T cell receptor beta chains from one sample in a study of cytomegalovirus exposure and HLA in healthy donors. Using immunoSEQ multiplex PCR, the repertoire was profiled, and TCRdb retains in-frame clones only, with some absent. The data contain approximately 190,000 clones, approximately 90% of them singletons. Material: PBMCs. Source of these receptors: a boy aged 2 to 9 in good health and CMV-seronegative. Both conserved end residues are trimmed from each CDR3.

len: 12; j_gene: TRBJ2-1; v_gene: TRBV27; CDR3aa: ASSPISTGNEQF
len: 12; j_gene: TRBJ2-3; v_gene: TRBV19; CDR3aa: ASRRTGSTDTQY
len: 13; j_gene: TRBJ2-3; v_gene: TRBV5-4; CDR3aa: ASSLYPDGVDTQY
len: 10; j_gene: TRBJ1-4; v_gene: TRBV28; CDR3aa: ASSFRGGKLF
len: 13; j_gene: TRBJ1-1; v_gene: TRBV25-1; CDR3aa: ASRGGKGSGTEAF
len: 13; j_gene: TRBJ1-1; v_gene: TRBV7-8; CDR3aa: ASSWVGGVNTEAF
len: 15; j_gene: TRBJ2-3; v_gene: TRBV5-6; CDR3aa: ASSRDRVSTHTDTQY
len: 11; j_gene: TRBJ2-7; v_gene: TRBV5-6; CDR3aa: ASSLTGNYEQY
len: 13; j_gene: TRBJ2-1; v_gene: TRBV7-3; CDR3aa: ASSLTGGALSEQF
len: 14; j_gene: TRBJ1-1; v_gene: TRBV4-2; CDR3aa: ASSQQARQSNTEAF
len: 10; j_gene: TRBJ2-3; v_gene: TRBV6-5; CDR3aa: ASREDSPKQY
len: 7; j_gene: TRBJ1-2; v_gene: TRBV20-1; CDR3aa: SAMSGYT
len: 10; j_gene: TRBJ2-7; v_gene: TRBV30; CDR3aa: AWTRGGGEQY
len: 13; j_gene: TRBJ1-3; v_gene: TRBV30; CDR3aa: AWRRAGVSGNTIY
len: 12; j_gene: TRBJ2-1; v_gene: TRBV19; CDR3aa: ASSTSGVINEQF
len: 13; j_gene: TRBJ2-3; v_gene: TRBV19; CDR3aa: ASAQLAGLDDTQY